This T cell receptor (beta chain) is drawn from a study of shared clonotypes between healthy human individuals. Concerning this clone itself: Its antigen is as yet unknown.

Study results and caveats: Clonotype sharing across a few donors was observed for around 5.1% of naive CD4 clonotypes.

The protocol was immunoSEQ multiplex PCR, while the TCRdb copy is restricted to in-frame clones and leaves out a portion. The sample has some 1 million clones; 75% are singletons. Germline CDR1 reads MNHNS; CDR2 reads SASEGT. The V end lost 4 bases, the J end lost 4 bases, and 14 bases lay between the germline ends. This CDR3 has 15 amino acids. Material for sequencing was memory CD4+ T cells sorted from blood. Subset defined: CD45RA-negative fraction. J is TRBJ2-1 and V is TRBV6-1; maybe TRBD1 (6 bases). This sequence was found in a man aged 18 to 30 in good health. The CDR3 sequence is CASSVSGQLYNEQFF. In DNA form, the CDR3 reads TGTGCCAGCAGTGTGTCCGGACAGCTATACAATGAGCAGTTCTTC.